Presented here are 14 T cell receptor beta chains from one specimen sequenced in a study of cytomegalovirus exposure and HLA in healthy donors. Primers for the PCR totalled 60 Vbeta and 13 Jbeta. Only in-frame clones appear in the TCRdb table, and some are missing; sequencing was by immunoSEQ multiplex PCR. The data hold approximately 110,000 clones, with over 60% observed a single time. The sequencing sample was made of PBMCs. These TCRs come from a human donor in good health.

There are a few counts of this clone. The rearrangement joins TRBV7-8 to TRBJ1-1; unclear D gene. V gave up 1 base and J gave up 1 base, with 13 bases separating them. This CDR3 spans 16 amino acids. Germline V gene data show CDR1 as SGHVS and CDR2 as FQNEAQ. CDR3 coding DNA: TGTGCCAGCAGCTTAGGGGAGGGCGGCCCGAACACTGAAGCTTTCTTT. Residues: CASSLGEGGPNTEAFF.

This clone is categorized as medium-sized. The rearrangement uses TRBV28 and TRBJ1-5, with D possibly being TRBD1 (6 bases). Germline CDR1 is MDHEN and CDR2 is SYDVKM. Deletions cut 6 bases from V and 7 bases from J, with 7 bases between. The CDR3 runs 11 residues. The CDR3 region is CASSQGQPQHF. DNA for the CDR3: TGTGCCAGCAGCCAGGGGCAGCCCCAGCATTTT.

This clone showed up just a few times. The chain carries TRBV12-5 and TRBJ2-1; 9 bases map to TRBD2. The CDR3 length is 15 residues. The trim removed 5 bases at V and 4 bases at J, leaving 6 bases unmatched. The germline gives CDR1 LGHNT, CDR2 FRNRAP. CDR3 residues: CASGIKAGGYNEQFF. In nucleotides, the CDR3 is TGTGCTAGTGGTATTAAAGCGGGAGGTTACAATGAGCAGTTCTTC.

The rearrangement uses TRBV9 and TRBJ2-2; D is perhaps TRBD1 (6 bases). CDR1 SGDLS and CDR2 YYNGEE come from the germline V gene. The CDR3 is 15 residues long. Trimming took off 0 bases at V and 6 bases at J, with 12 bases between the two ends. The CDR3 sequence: CASSVAQGSPGELFF. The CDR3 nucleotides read TGTGCCAGCAGCGTAGCGCAGGGGAGCCCCGGGGAGCTGTTTTTT. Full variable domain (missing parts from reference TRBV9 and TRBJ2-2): DSGVTQTPKHLITATGQRVTLRCSPRSGDLSVYWYQQSLDQGLQFLIQYYNGEERAKGNILERFSAQQFPDLHSELNLSSLELGDSALYFCASSVAQGSPGELFFGEGSRLTVL.

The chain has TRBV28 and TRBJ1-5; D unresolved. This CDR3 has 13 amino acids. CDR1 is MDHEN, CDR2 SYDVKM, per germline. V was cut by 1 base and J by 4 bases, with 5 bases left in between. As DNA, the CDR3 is TGTGCCAGCAGTTTATCCCTTAATCAGCCCCAGCATTTT. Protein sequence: CASSLSLNQPQHF.

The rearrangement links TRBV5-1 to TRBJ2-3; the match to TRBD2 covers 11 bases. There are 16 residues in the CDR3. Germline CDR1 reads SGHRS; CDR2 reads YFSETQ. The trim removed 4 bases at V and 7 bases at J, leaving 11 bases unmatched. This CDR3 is CASSVSSGRRGNTQYF. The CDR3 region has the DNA TGCGCCAGCAGCGTATCTAGCGGGAGGAGGGGAAATACGCAGTATTTT.

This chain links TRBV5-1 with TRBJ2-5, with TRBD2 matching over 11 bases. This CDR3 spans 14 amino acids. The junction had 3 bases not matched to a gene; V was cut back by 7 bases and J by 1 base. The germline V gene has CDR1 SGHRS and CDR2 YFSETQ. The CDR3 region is CASGTSGSQETQYF. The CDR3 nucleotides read TGCGCCAGCGGGACTAGCGGCTCCCAAGAGACCCAGTACTTC.

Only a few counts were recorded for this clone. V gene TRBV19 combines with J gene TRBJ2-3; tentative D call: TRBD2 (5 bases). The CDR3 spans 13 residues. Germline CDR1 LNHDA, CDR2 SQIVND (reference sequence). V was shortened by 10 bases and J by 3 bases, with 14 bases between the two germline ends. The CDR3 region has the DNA TGTGCCACCCGAGAGGGTTGGACAGATACGCAGTATTTT. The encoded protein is CATREGWTDTQYF.

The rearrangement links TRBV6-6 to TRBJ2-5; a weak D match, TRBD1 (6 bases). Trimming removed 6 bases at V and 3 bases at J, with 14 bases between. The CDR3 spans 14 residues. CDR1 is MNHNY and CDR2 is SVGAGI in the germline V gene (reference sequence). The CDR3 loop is CASRSGTRKETQYF. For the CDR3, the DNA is TGTGCCAGCAGATCCGGGACAAGGAAAGAGACCCAGTACTTC.

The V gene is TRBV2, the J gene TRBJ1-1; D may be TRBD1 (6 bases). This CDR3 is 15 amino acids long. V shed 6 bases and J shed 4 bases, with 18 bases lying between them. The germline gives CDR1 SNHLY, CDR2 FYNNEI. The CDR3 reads CASSLLQGGGTEAFF. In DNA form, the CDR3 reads TGTGCCAGCAGCCTCTTACAGGGAGGGGGCACTGAAGCTTTCTTT.

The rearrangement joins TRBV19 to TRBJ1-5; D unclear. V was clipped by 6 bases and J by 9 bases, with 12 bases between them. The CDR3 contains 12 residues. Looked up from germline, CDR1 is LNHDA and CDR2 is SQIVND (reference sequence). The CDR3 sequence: CASSFHFGPQHF. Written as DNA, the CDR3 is TGTGCCAGTAGCTTCCACTTTGGGCCCCAGCATTTT.

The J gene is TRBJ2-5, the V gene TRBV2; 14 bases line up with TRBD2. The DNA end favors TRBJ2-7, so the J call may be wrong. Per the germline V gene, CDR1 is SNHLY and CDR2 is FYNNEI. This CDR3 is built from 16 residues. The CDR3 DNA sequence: TGTGCCAGCAGTGGGGGACTAGCGGGAGATACCTACGAGCAGTACTTC. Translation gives CASSGGLAGDTYEQYF.

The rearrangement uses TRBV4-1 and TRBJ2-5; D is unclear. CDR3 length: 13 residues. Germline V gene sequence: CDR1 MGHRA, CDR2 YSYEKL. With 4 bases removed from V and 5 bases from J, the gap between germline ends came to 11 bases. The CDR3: CASSRLLGETQYF. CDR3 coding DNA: TGCGCCAGCAGCCGGCTCCTCGGGGAGACCCAGTACTTC.

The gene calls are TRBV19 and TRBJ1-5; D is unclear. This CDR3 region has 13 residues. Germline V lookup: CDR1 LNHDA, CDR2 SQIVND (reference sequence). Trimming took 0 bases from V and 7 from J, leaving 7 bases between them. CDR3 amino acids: CASSIDSVQPQHF. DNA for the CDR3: TGTGCCAGTAGTATAGATAGTGTACAGCCCCAGCATTTT. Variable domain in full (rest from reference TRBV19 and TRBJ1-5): DGGITQSPKYLFRKEGQNVTLSCEQNLNHDAMYWYRQDPGQGLRLIYYSQIVNDFQKGDIAEGYSVSREKKESFPLTVTSAQKNPTAFYLCASSIDSVQPQHFGDGTRLSIL.